This entry lists 29 T cell receptor beta chains sequenced from one sample in a study of T cell repertoires in cytomegalovirus infection (dated by TCRdb to the late 2010s). No antigens are known for them. The run used an Illumina HiSeq 1500. TCRdb reprocessed the public reads (quality trimming at Q25 with fastp, clone calling with MiXCR) and kept in-frame beta chains. Rows matching on CDR3 protein sequence are summarized as one entry with the most common DNA and genes. This sample has about 68,000 distinct CDR3 sequences in its table, and more than 20% of those were observed once. The top ten clonotypes cover roughly 80% of the sample. The sample consisted of PBMCs, sequenced either directly or after in vitro stimulation (not recorded which). These receptors were taken from a human donor in good health (CMV status not recorded). Some clones in this sample may be carry-over from other donors' samples.

This clonotype was counted once. One end of the junction is discordant with germline, which a read error may explain. The chain has TRBV28 and TRBJ2-1; no clear D gene. Germline V CDR1 and CDR2: MDHEN, SYDVKM. The CDR3 spans 11 residues. The CDR3 is CASKEQNEQLF. The CDR3 DNA sequence: TGTGCCAGCAAAGAACAAAATGAGCAGTTATTC.

The chain uses TRBV7-2 and TRBJ2-7; no clear D gene. This CDR3 is built from 13 residues. V shed 2 bases and J shed 5 bases, with 10 bases lying between them. Germline V gene data show CDR1 as SGHTA and CDR2 as FQGNSA. The CDR3 sequence is CASSLNPRHEQYF. In DNA, the CDR3 is TGTGCCAGCAGCTTAAACCCCCGGCACGAGCAGTACTTC.

The rearrangement links TRBV2 to TRBJ2-1; TRBD2 agrees at 9 bases. CDR1 and CDR2 from the germline V gene are SNHLY and FYNNEI. V lost 1 base to trimming and J lost 3 bases; unmatched junction nucleotides: 4. The CDR3 length is 16 residues. The CDR3 spells CASSEVRLAVYNEQFF. In nucleotides, the CDR3 is TGTGCCAGCAGTGAAGTAAGACTAGCGGTCTACAATGAGCAGTTCTTC. The variable domain in full, completed from reference TRBV2 and TRBJ2-1, reads EPEVTQTPSHQVTQMGQEVILRCVPISNHLYFYWYRQILGQKVEFLVSFYNNEISEKSEIFDDQFSVERPDGSNFTLKIRSTKLEDSAMYFCASSEVRLAVYNEQFFGPGTRLTVL.

A word on this clonotype: This is likely a read error, given that the CDR3 carries no conserved phenylalanine or tryptophan at its end. The chain carries TRBV29-1 and TRBJ2-1, with D perhaps TRBD2 (6 bases). This CDR3 has 16 amino acids. Germline V gene data show CDR1 as SQVTM and CDR2 as ANQGSEA. Deletions cut 1 base from V and 5 bases from J, with 18 bases between. The CDR3 bases are TGCAGCGTTGAAGGTTTTCAGGACTACCTCAACAATGAGCAGTTCTAC. Translation gives CSVEGFQDYLNNEQFY.

The chain has TRBV6-2 or TRBV6-3 and TRBJ2-7; TRBD1 might be the D (5 bases). Germline CDR1 and CDR2: MNHEY and SVGEGT. The CDR3 extends over 12 amino acids. Trimming cost V 8 bases and J 3 bases, with 11 bases left between them. CDR3 in amino acids: CASLGVDYEQYF. In DNA, the CDR3 is TGTGCCAGCCTAGGGGTGGACTACGAGCAGTACTTC.

The CDR3 is CASRTAGSDTQYF. The CDR3 DNA is TGTGCCAGCAGGACAGCGGGGTCAGATACGCAGTATTTT. The gene calls are TRBV6-1 and TRBJ2-3; 7 nucleotides agree with TRBD2. There are 13 residues in the CDR3. In germline, CDR1 is MNHNS, CDR2 SASEGT. V lost 6 bases, J lost 4 bases, and 4 bases stayed unmatched.

This clonotype was detected many times. V usage is TRBV7-8 and J usage is TRBJ2-3; TRBD2 might be the D (7 bases). Germline CDR1 is SGHVS and CDR2 is FQNEAQ. The CDR3 is made up of 18 amino acids. V lost 1 base, J lost 11 bases, and 28 bases lay in between. This CDR3 is CASSLEGGGGGDRLWQYF. CDR3 nucleotide sequence: TGTGCCAGCAGCTTAGAGGGAGGGGGGGGCGGTGACAGATTGTGGCAGTATTTT.

This clonotype was seen a handful of times. The CDR3: CASSLGSGLGYTF. The CDR3 region has the DNA TGTGCCAGCAGCTTAGGGTCAGGGCTTGGCTACACCTTC. The chain uses TRBV7-2 and TRBJ1-2; tentatively, D is TRBD1 (5 bases). V was pared by 1 base and J by 7 bases, with 10 bases between. CDR1 is SGHTA, CDR2 FQGNSA, per germline. The CDR3 is made up of 13 amino acids.

The V and J genes are TRBV7-8 and TRBJ1-5; 8 bases align to TRBD1. Germline lookup yields CDR1 SGHVS and CDR2 FQNEAQ. The CDR3 runs 15 residues. The V gene end was trimmed by 4 bases and the J gene end by 7 bases; junction bases not matched to a gene: 9. CDR3 DNA sequence: TGTGCCAGCAGCTCCTCCGACAGGGACAGGCAGCCCCAGCATTTT. It encodes CASSSSDRDRQPQHF.

V is TRBV7-9 and J is TRBJ2-1; tentatively, D is TRBD1 or TRBD2 (5 bases each). This CDR3 comprises 16 residues. The V gene's germline CDR1 is SEHNR and CDR2 FQNEAQ (reference sequence). V gave up 4 bases and J gave up 8 bases, with 21 bases separating them. CDR3 DNA sequence: TGTGCCAGCAGCTCCCTAGAGGGGCTCGGACCACATGAGCAGTTCTTC. Translated: CASSSLEGLGPHEQFF.

The chain is built from TRBV28 and TRBJ2-7; D might be TRBD1 or TRBD2, each matching 6 bases. Trimming shortened V by 5 bases and J by 1 base, and 21 bases separated the two germline ends. The germline V gene has CDR1 MDHEN and CDR2 SYDVKM. The length of the CDR3 is 17 residues. The chain's CDR3 is CASSPMGGQGPSYEQYF. DNA for the CDR3: TGTGCCAGCAGTCCTATGGGGGGACAAGGGCCTTCCTACGAGCAGTACTTC. The full variable domain, its missing parts supplied by reference TRBV28 and TRBJ2-7, is DVKVTQSSRYLVKRTGEKVFLECVQDMDHENMFWYRQDPGLGLRLIYFSYDVKMKEKGDIPEGYSVSREKKERFSLILESASTNQTSMYLCASSPMGGQGPSYEQYFGPGTRLTVT.

V gene TRBV7-3 combines with J gene TRBJ2-1, with D perhaps matching TRBD1 or TRBD2 (5 bases each). This CDR3 contains 15 residues. CDR1 is SGHTA and CDR2 is FQGTGA in the germline V gene. The germline V and J ends were trimmed by 1 base and 7 bases, with 14 bases remaining between them. The CDR3 spells CASSLMAGTTNEQFF. In DNA form, the CDR3 reads TGTGCCAGCAGCTTAATGGCAGGGACGACGAATGAGCAGTTCTTC.

This clonotype was detected ten times or more. CDR3 in amino acids: CASSHRLAGGTDEQFF. DNA for the CDR3: TGCGCCAGCAGCCACAGACTAGCGGGAGGGACGGATGAGCAGTTCTTC. This sequence joins TRBV4-1 and TRBJ2-1, with 14 bases fitting TRBD2. Germline V gene data show CDR1 as MGHRA and CDR2 as YSYEKL. V gave up 3 bases and J gave up 8 bases; unmatched junction bases: 6. CDR3 length: 16 amino acids.

This clonotype was detected only a few times. The V call is TRBV6-5, the J call TRBJ1-1; weak D call: TRBD1 (5 bases). Trimming took off 0 bases at V and 6 bases at J, with 17 bases between the two ends. CDR3 length equals 16 residues. From germline, CDR1 is MNHEY and CDR2 SVGAGI. CDR3 loop: CASSYSIAAQGPEAFF. In DNA form, the CDR3 reads TGTGCCAGCAGTTACTCAATCGCCGCGCAGGGCCCTGAAGCTTTCTTT.

This clonotype was counted a few times. J is TRBJ1-2 and V is TRBV27, with D possibly being TRBD1 (5 bases). Germline assignment: CDR1 MNHEY and CDR2 SMNVEV (reference sequence). This CDR3 region has 13 residues. V was pared by 10 bases and J by 7 bases, with 19 bases between. CDR3 residues: CATRQFPPGGYTF. CDR3 nucleotides: TGTGCCACCAGACAGTTTCCTCCTGGTGGCTACACCTTC.

With respect to this clonotype: The junction departs from germline at one end; a sequencing error may be responsible. CDR3 protein: CSVEGPIRSYNEQFF. The CDR3 coding sequence is TGCAGCGTCGAAGGGCCGATCCGGTCCTACAATGAGCAGTTCTTC. V usage is TRBV29-1 and J usage is TRBJ2-1, with unresolved D. This CDR3 has 15 amino acids. Germline CDR1 is SQVTM and CDR2 is ANQGSEA.

CDR3: CASSRDGARNEKLFF. DNA for the CDR3: TGCGCCAGCAGCCGGGACGGTGCGAGAAATGAAAAACTGTTTTTT. The chain uses TRBV4-3 and TRBJ1-4, with a possible D match to TRBD1 (5 bases). Per the germline V gene, CDR1 is LGHNA and CDR2 is YSLEER. The V end lost 4 bases, the J end lost 5 bases, and 14 bases lay between the germline ends. The CDR3 has 15 residues.

This clonotype was counted only a few times. The chain recombines TRBV12-3 or TRBV12-4 with TRBJ2-1; D is possibly TRBD1 or TRBD2 (5 bases each). The CDR3 is made up of 14 amino acids. V shed 7 bases and J shed 8 bases, with 18 bases lying between them. As DNA, the CDR3 is TGTGCCAGCACCCTTCGGGGCGCTAGCCATGAGCAGTTCTTC. It encodes CASTLRGASHEQFF.

This chain joins TRBV19 and TRBJ2-6, with 8 positions matching TRBD2. Trimming cost V 6 bases and J 0 bases; bases outside gene matches: 7. Germline V gives CDR1 LNHDA, CDR2 SQIVND (reference sequence). The CDR3 has 17 amino acids. Here the CDR3 reads CASSLSAGGSGANVLTF. The CDR3 DNA is TGTGCCAGTAGCCTCTCCGCGGGGGGCTCTGGGGCCAACGTCCTGACTTTC.

This CDR3 reads CASRREGGPRADTQYF. The CDR3 DNA is TGTGCCAGCAGGAGGGAGGGAGGGCCGAGGGCAGATACGCAGTATTTT. J is TRBJ2-3 and V is TRBV27; 7 nucleotides agree with TRBD2. The CDR3 spans 16 residues. CDR1 is MNHEY and CDR2 is SMNVEV in the germline V gene (reference sequence). V shed 6 bases and J 4 bases; nucleotides not matched to a gene: 13.

This clonotype was observed a few times. The chain combines TRBV14 with TRBJ2-7, with D tentatively TRBD1 or TRBD2 (5 bases each). Trimming cost V 1 base and J 7 bases, with 29 bases left between them. The CDR3 contains 19 residues. Per germline, CDR1 SGHDN and CDR2 FVKESK. The CDR3 DNA is TGTGCCAGCAGCCAAGTCCTCCTCGTAGAGGGGAAAGAGGGTGAAGAGCAGTACTTC. It translates to CASSQVLLVEGKEGEEQYF.

This clonotype was seen a handful of times. V is TRBV7-2 and J is TRBJ2-7; a possible D gene is TRBD2 (5 bases). CDR1 SGHTA and CDR2 FQGNSA come from the germline V gene. V was trimmed by 3 bases and J by 0 bases, leaving 9 bases between them. The CDR3 loop spans 14 amino acids. The CDR3 loop reads CASSFLRDSYEQYF. The CDR3 nucleotides read TGTGCCAGCAGCTTCCTCCGGGACTCCTACGAGCAGTACTTC.

This clonotype has only a few counts. V is TRBV7-9 and J is TRBJ1-5; 8 bases fit TRBD1. With V trimmed by 4 bases and J by 6 bases, 2 bases remained unmatched. This CDR3 region has 13 residues. From germline, CDR1 is SEHNR and CDR2 FQNEAQ (reference sequence). The CDR3 sequence is CASSWTGSQPQHF. CDR3 DNA sequence: TGTGCCAGCAGCTGGACAGGGAGTCAGCCCCAGCATTTT. The whole variable domain, remainder taken from reference TRBV7-9 and TRBJ1-5, is DTGVSQNPRHKITKRGQNVTFRCDPISEHNRLYWYRQTLGQGPEFLTYFQNEAQLEKSRLLSDRFSAERPKGSFSTLEIQRTEQGDSAMYLCASSWTGSQPQHFGDGTRLSIL.

This clonotype was seen more than once but under ten times. The chain combines TRBV7-2 with TRBJ1-6; TRBD1 aligns across 9 bases. The length of the CDR3 is 18 residues. V lost 3 bases and J lost 5; bases outside the gene matches: 11. Germline V gives CDR1 SGHTA, CDR2 FQGNSA. The CDR3 loop is CASSLDRGLGLNNSPLHF. The CDR3 coding sequence is TGTGCCAGCAGCTTGGACAGGGGCCTCGGTTTGAATAATTCACCCCTCCACTTT. Full variable domain (outside the CDR3, taken from reference TRBV7-2 and TRBJ1-6): GAGVSQSPSNKVTEKGKDVELRCDPISGHTALYWYRQSLGQGLEFLIYFQGNSAPDKSGLPSDRFSAERTGGSVSTLTIQRTQQEDSAVYLCASSLDRGLGLNNSPLHFGNGTRLTVT.

This clonotype appeared a few times. DNA of the CDR3: TGCGCCAGCAGCCAGGACAGGGCTGGCGAGACCCAGTACTTC. This sequence encodes CASSQDRAGETQYF. The chain uses TRBV4-1 and TRBJ2-5; 8 bases map to TRBD1. This CDR3 is 14 amino acids long. Germline CDR1 MGHRA, CDR2 YSYEKL. The V gene end was trimmed by 3 bases and the J gene end by 5 bases; junction bases not matched to a gene: 5.

This clonotype has more than one count but fewer than ten. The V call is TRBV20-1, the J call TRBJ2-1; no clear D. The V and J ends lost 5 bases and 7 bases respectively, with 21 bases between them. This CDR3 is built from 15 residues. Germline values: CDR1 DFQATT, CDR2 SNEGSKA (reference sequence). CDR3 region: CSAPPADLVKNEQFF. The CDR3 bases are TGCAGTGCTCCCCCCGCGGACCTAGTTAAGAATGAGCAGTTCTTC.

This clonotype was recorded a few times. The rearrangement links TRBV19 to TRBJ1-5, with D unclear. This CDR3 is 13 amino acids long. V dropped 4 bases and J dropped 2 bases, with 6 bases sitting between them. CDR1 is LNHDA, CDR2 SQIVND, per germline (reference sequence). The CDR3 loop reads CASSNWGNQPQHF. The CDR3 nucleotides are TGTGCCAGTAGTAATTGGGGCAATCAGCCCCAGCATTTT.

This clonotype was recorded at least ten times. V and J are TRBV7-2 and TRBJ2-5, with D uncertain. CDR3 length: 13 residues. Germline loops: CDR1 SGHTA, CDR2 FQGNSA. V was cut by 1 base and J by 1 base, with 4 bases left in between. This CDR3 is CASSLDPQETQYF. The CDR3, as DNA: TGTGCCAGCAGCTTAGACCCCCAAGAGACCCAGTACTTC.

A few counts support this clonotype. The chain is built from TRBV6-2 or TRBV6-3 and TRBJ2-3, with 10 bases fitting TRBD2. CDR1 and CDR2 (germline): MNHEY, SVGEGT. This CDR3 region has 16 residues. The V and J ends lost 2 bases and 10 bases, in that order; junction bases with no gene match: 12. For the CDR3, the DNA is TGTGCCAGCAGTTACCCGAGTACGAGCGGGAGGGCGCCGCAGTATTTT. Translation gives CASSYPSTSGRAPQYF.